This T cell receptor beta chain is from a study of shared clonotypes between healthy human individuals. Sequencing used immunoSEQ multiplex PCR; TCRdb keeps in-frame clones, though not all of them. The data contain roughly 1,500,000 clones, around 98.5% of them singletons. CDR1 is SGHTA and CDR2 is FQGNSA in the germline V gene. The CDR3 sequence is 14 residues long. After removal of 5 bases from V and 9 bases from J, the junction contained 5 bases not matched to a gene. Sequenced: naive CD4+ T cells sorted from blood. Subset of the sample: CD45RA+ positively selected. The source of this sequence is a man aged 25-45 years in good health. J is TRBJ2-1 and V is TRBV7-2, with TRBD2 matching over 12 bases. The CDR3 DNA sequence: TGTGCCAGCAGCGCCGGACTAGCGGGACGTGAGCAGTTCTTC. Encoded protein: CASSAGLAGREQFF.